Below are 19 T cell receptor beta chains sequenced from a single sample in a study of OX40 agonist ivuxolimab in advanced cancers. Clones were sequenced by immunoSEQ multiplex PCR, and TCRdb holds only the in-frame ones, with some missing. The data hold more than 55,000 clones, with approximately 81% observed a single time. Sequencing was performed on CD4+ or CD8+ T cells sorted from blood, taken in a trial of the OX40 agonist ivuxolimab. Receptors originate from an adult with an advanced solid tumor such as melanoma, head and neck, liver or kidney cancer.

The table lists this clone with a count of one. The CDR3 loop reads CASSLYRGVDGYTF. The CDR3, as DNA: TGTGCCAGCAGTTTATACAGGGGGGTAGATGGCTACACCTTC. V usage is TRBV28 and J usage is TRBJ1-2; TRBD1 agrees at 8 bases. V gave up 1 base and J gave up 6 bases; unmatched junction bases: 4. This CDR3 is 14 amino acids long. In germline, CDR1 is MDHEN, CDR2 SYDVKM.

The V call is TRBV27, the J call TRBJ2-7; TRBD1 matches 7 bases. CDR1 and CDR2 from the germline V gene are MNHEY and SMNVEV (reference sequence). The J segment lost 2 bases and the V segment lost 5 bases, leaving 6 bases of the junction unmatched. This CDR3 contains 14 residues. The CDR3 loop is CASSQRTGAYEQYF. The DNA for the CDR3 is TGTGCCAGCAGTCAGAGGACAGGTGCCTACGAGCAGTACTTC.

The CDR3 bases are TGTGCCAGCAGCTCGCCTGGGGATGGCTACACCTTC. Encoded protein: CASSSPGDGYTF. The genes are TRBV7-2 and TRBJ1-2; D unclear. Germline V lookup: CDR1 SGHTA, CDR2 FQGNSA. V lost 4 bases and J 6 bases, leaving 9 bases between the germline ends. The CDR3 covers 12 residues.

The chain uses TRBV30 and TRBJ1-1; no reliable D call. CDR1 is GTSNPN, CDR2 SVGIG, per germline (reference sequence). The V and J ends lost 5 bases and 3 bases respectively, with 13 bases between them. The CDR3 spans 13 residues. CDR3 bases: TGTGCCTGGGCCGGGTTTGGGGACACTGAAGCTTTCTTT. Translation: CAWAGFGDTEAFF. The full variable domain, with the rest looked up from reference TRBV30 and TRBJ1-1, is SQTIHQWPATLVQPVGSPLSLECTVEGTSNPNLYWYRQAAGRGLQLLFYSVGIGQISSEVPQNLSASRPQDRQFILSSKKLLLSDSGFYLCAWAGFGDTEAFFGQGTRLTVV.

The CDR3 is CASSRDGSGGELFF. CDR3 nucleotide sequence: TGTGCCAGCAGCAGGGACGGTTCGGGGGGGGAGCTGTTTTTT. The chain recombines TRBV25-1 with TRBJ2-2; D is tentatively TRBD1 or TRBD2 (5 bases each). The CDR3 covers 14 residues. Germline V gene sequence: CDR1 MGHDK, CDR2 SYGVNS. The V gene lost 6 bases and the J gene lost 8 bases, with 16 bases spanning the gap.

This clone was counted a single time. The rearrangement links TRBV18 to TRBJ2-5; D unclear. V was pared by 4 bases and J by 4 bases, with 13 bases between. Germline CDR1 KGHSH, CDR2 LQKENI. CDR3 length equals 14 residues. CDR3 in DNA: TGTGCCAGCTCACAATCATACGGAATAGAGACCCAGTACTTC. It codes for CASSQSYGIETQYF.

The chain's CDR3 is CASSPPAGGTTDTQYF. The CDR3 nucleotides read TGCGCCAGCAGCCCCCCGGCGGGAGGAACCACAGATACGCAGTATTTT. The chain is built from TRBV5-1 and TRBJ2-3, with TRBD2 matching 8 bases. V lost 4 bases, J lost 2 bases, and 9 bases stayed unmatched. CDR3 size: 16 residues. Per germline, CDR1 SGHRS and CDR2 YFSETQ.

This chain uses TRBV28 with TRBJ2-7; TRBD1 aligns across 7 bases. This CDR3 contains 16 residues. Germline CDR1 and CDR2: MDHEN and SYDVKM. With V trimmed by 10 bases and J by 0 bases, 15 bases remained unmatched. The CDR3 here is CATQGVWGQPSYEQYF. CDR3 in DNA: TGTGCCACTCAGGGGGTTTGGGGACAGCCCTCCTACGAGCAGTACTTC.

The J gene is TRBJ2-6, the V gene TRBV2, with a weak D call TRBD2 (6 bases). Trimming removed 6 bases from V and 0 bases from J, with 9 bases in between. This CDR3 has 15 amino acids. CDR1 SNHLY and CDR2 FYNNEI come from the germline V gene. CDR3 nucleotide sequence: TGTGCCAGCAGCATGGGGGGCTCTGGGGCCAACGTCCTGACTTTC. The encoded protein is CASSMGGSGANVLTF.

The rearrangement uses TRBV18 and TRBJ2-7; D is unclear. The CDR3 has 12 amino acids. Trimming removed 1 base at V and 6 bases at J, with 7 bases between. Germline assignment: CDR1 KGHSH and CDR2 LQKENI. The CDR3 loop is CASSPRAAEQYF. The CDR3 DNA sequence: TGTGCCAGCTCACCACGGGCCGCCGAGCAGTACTTC.

V usage is TRBV30 and J usage is TRBJ1-6; no clear D. CDR3 size: 14 residues. Germline CDR1 and CDR2: GTSNPN and SVGIG (reference sequence). V was shortened by 2 bases and J by 0 bases, with 5 bases between the two germline ends. CDR3 DNA sequence: TGTGCCTGGAGTAGTCTCTCCTATAATTCACCCCTCCACTTT. This gives the protein CAWSSLSYNSPLHF.

This clone was counted a single time. The chain joins TRBV5-1 to TRBJ2-3; the D gene is possibly TRBD2 (5 bases). There are 15 residues in the CDR3. Trimming shortened V by 4 bases and J by 4 bases, and 16 bases separated the two germline ends. Germline CDR1 reads SGHRS; CDR2 reads YFSETQ. The CDR3 DNA follows: TGCGCCAGCAGCCCTGGACTCCCCGGTCCAGATACGCAGTATTTT. Protein: CASSPGLPGPDTQYF. The full variable domain, rest sourced from reference TRBV5-1 and TRBJ2-3, is KAGVTQTPRYLIKTRGQQVTLSCSPISGHRSVSWYQQTPGQGLQFLFEYFSETQRNKGNFPGRFSGRQFSNSRSEMNVSTLELGDSALYLCASSPGLPGPDTQYFGPGTRLTVL.

This chain joins TRBV5-1 and TRBJ2-3, with D tentatively TRBD1 (5 bases). The CDR3 is 15 residues long. The ends were cut back, 0 bases at V and 2 bases at J, with 10 bases in the middle. Germline CDR1 and CDR2: SGHRS and YFSETQ. Written as DNA, the CDR3 is TGCGCCAGCAGCTTGGTGGTAGGGGCCACAGATACGCAGTATTTT. Translated, it gives CASSLVVGATDTQYF. The whole variable domain, filled in from reference TRBV5-1 and TRBJ2-3, reads KAGVTQTPRYLIKTRGQQVTLSCSPISGHRSVSWYQQTPGQGLQFLFEYFSETQRNKGNFPGRFSGRQFSNSRSEMNVSTLELGDSALYLCASSLVVGATDTQYFGPGTRLTVL.

V and J are TRBV5-1 and TRBJ2-2; 10 bases are shared with TRBD1. The length of the CDR3 is 14 residues. Germline V gives CDR1 SGHRS, CDR2 YFSETQ. V was pared by 4 bases and J by 5 bases, with 2 bases of the junction left unmatched. The CDR3, as DNA: TGCGCCAGCAGCCCGGGACAGGGGACCGGGGAGCTGTTTTTT. This translates into CASSPGQGTGELFF. The variable domain in full, completed from reference TRBV5-1 and TRBJ2-2, reads KAGVTQTPRYLIKTRGQQVTLSCSPISGHRSVSWYQQTPGQGLQFLFEYFSETQRNKGNFPGRFSGRQFSNSRSEMNVSTLELGDSALYLCASSPGQGTGELFFGEGSRLTVL.

The chain joins TRBV27 to TRBJ2-1, with 16 bases fitting TRBD2. Unmatched junction bases numbered 1, after V lost 4 bases and J lost 7 bases. Per germline, CDR1 MNHEY and CDR2 SMNVEV (reference sequence). The CDR3 covers 15 residues. Here the CDR3 DNA reads TGTGCCAGCAGTTCGGGACTAGCGGGAGGGAATGAGCAGTTCTTC. This gives the protein CASSSGLAGGNEQFF.

This clone was seen only once. This chain connects TRBV7-9 to TRBJ2-5, with 9 bases matching TRBD1. This CDR3 is built from 16 residues. CDR1 is SEHNR, CDR2 FQNEAQ, per germline (reference sequence). With V trimmed by 0 bases and J by 5 bases, 7 bases remained unmatched. The chain's CDR3 is CASSLAQGAGLETQYF. The CDR3 DNA is TGTGCCAGCAGCTTAGCACAGGGGGCCGGATTGGAGACCCAGTACTTC.

The rearrangement joins TRBV7-2 to TRBJ2-5, with a possible D match to TRBD1 (6 bases). The CDR3 is 15 amino acids. V lost 1 base, J lost 4 bases, and 13 bases lay in between. From germline, CDR1 is SGHTA and CDR2 FQGNSA. The CDR3 region has the DNA TGTGCCAGCAGCTTAGGGTACACAGGGAGAGAGACCCAGTACTTC. Its protein is CASSLGYTGRETQYF.

The genes are TRBV27 and TRBJ1-2; TRBD1 matches 12 bases. With 2 bases clipped from V and 4 bases from J, the junction kept 14 bases outside the gene matches. The CDR3 has 19 residues. The germline V gene encodes CDR1 MNHEY and CDR2 SMNVEV (reference sequence). This chain's CDR3 is CASSLGASGQGAGPYGYTF. Written as DNA, the CDR3 is TGTGCCAGCAGTTTAGGGGCTTCGGGACAGGGGGCAGGTCCCTATGGCTACACCTTC.

The gene calls are TRBV27 and TRBJ2-2; 8 bases are a match to TRBD1. V gave up 5 bases and J gave up 4 bases; unmatched junction bases: 9. The CDR3 has 16 amino acids. Germline V gene data show CDR1 as MNHEY and CDR2 as SMNVEV (reference sequence). CDR3: CASSTDRATVTGELFF. As DNA, the CDR3 is TGTGCCAGCAGTACGGACAGGGCCACTGTCACCGGGGAGCTGTTTTTT.